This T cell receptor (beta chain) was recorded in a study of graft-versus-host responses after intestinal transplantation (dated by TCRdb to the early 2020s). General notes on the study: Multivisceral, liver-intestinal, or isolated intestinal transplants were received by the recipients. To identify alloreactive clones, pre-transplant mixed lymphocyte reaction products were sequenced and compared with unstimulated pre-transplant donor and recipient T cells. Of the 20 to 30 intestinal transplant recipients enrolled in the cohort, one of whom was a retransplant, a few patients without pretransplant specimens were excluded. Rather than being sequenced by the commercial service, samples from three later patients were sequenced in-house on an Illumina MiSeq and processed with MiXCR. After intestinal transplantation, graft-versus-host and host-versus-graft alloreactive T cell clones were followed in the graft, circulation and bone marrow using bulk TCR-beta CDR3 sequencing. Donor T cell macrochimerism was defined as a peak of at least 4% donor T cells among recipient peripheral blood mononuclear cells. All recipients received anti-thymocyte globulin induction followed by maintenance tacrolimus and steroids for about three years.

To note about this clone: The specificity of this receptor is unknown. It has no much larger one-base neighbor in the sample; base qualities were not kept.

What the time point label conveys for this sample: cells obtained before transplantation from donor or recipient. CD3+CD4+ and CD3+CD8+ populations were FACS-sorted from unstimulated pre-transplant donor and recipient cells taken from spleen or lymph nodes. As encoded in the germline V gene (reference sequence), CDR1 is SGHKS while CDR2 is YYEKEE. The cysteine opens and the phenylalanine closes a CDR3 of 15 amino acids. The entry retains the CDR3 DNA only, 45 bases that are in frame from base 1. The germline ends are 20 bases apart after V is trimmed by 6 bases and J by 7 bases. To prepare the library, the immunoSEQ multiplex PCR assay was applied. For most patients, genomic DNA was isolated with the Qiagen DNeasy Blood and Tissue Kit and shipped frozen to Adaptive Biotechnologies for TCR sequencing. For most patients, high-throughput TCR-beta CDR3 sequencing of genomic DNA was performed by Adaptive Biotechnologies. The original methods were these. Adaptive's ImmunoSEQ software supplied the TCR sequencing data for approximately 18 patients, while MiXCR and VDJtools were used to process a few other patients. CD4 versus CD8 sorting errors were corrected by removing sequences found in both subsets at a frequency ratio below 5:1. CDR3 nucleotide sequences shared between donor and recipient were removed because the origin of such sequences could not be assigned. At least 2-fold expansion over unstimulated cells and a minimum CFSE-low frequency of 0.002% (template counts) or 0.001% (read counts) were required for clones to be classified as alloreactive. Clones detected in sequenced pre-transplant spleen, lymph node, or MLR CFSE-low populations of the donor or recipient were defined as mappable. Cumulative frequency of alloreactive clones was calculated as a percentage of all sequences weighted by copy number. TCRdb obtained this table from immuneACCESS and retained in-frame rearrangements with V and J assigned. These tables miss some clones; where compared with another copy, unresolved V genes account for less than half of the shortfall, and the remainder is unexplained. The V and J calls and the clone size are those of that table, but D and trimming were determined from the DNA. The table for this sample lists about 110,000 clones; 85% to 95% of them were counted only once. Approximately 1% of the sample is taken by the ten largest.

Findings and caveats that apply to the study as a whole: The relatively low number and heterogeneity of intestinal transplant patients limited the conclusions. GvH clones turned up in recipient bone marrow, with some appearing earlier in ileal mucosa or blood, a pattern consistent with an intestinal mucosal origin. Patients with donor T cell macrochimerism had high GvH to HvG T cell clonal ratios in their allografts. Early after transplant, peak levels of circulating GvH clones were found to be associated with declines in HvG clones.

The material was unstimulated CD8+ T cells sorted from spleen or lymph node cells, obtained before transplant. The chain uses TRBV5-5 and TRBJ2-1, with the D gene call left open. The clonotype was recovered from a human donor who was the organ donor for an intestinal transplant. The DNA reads TGTGCCAGCATATCACACCCCCCTCCAAAGAATGAGCAGTTCTTC. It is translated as CASISHPPPKNEQFF.